The clone carrying this T cell receptor (beta chain) was detected a few times. TCRdb re-called the RT-PCR reads through MiXCR, storing one row per CDR3 protein. In the table there are about 700,000 distinct CDR3 sequences, more than 13% of which are singletons. The V gene end was trimmed by 4 bases and the J gene end by 4 bases; junction bases not matched to a gene: 9. The CDR3 runs 15 residues. Germline-derived CDR1 and CDR2 are SGHRS and YFSETQ. Sequencing was done on a sample of memory CD4+ T cells from blood. The chain has TRBV5-1 and TRBJ2-5, with 8 bases fitting TRBD1. This receptor was obtained from a female donor in good health, serving as a healthy control. The CDR3, as DNA: TGCGCCAGCAGCATCGGACAGGGTCCGTCAGAGACCCAGTACTTC. Encoded protein: CASSIGQGPSETQYF. Using reference TRBV5-1 and TRBJ2-5 for the parts outside the CDR3, the full variable domain is KAGVTQTPRYLIKTRGQQVTLSCSPISGHRSVSWYQQTPGQGLQFLFEYFSETQRNKGNFPGRFSGRQFSNSRSEMNVSTLELGDSALYLCASSIGQGPSETQYFGPGTRLLVL.